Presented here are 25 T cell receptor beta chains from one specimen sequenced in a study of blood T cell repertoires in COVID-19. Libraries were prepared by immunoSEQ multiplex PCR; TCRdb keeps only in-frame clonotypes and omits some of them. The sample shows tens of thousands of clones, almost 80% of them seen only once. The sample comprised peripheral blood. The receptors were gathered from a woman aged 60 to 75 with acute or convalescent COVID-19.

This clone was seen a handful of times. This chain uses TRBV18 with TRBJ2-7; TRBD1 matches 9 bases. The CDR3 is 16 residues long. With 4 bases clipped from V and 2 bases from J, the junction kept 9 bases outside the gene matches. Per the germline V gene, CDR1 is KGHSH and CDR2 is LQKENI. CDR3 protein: CASSRAGGTGPYEQYF. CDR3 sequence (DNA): TGTGCCAGCTCACGGGCAGGTGGGACAGGGCCCTACGAGCAGTACTTC. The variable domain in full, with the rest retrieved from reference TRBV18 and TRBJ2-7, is NAGVMQNPRHLVRRRGQEARLRCSPMKGHSHVYWYRQLPEEGLKFMVYLQKENIIDESGMPKERFSAEFPKEGPSILRIQQVVRGDSAAYFCASSRAGGTGPYEQYFGPGTRLTVT.

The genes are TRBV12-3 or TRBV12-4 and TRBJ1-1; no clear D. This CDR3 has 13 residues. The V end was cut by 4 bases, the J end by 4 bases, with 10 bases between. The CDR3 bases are TGTGCCAGCAGTTATTCAGGTGGCACTGAAGCTTTCTTT. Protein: CASSYSGGTEAFF.

DNA for the CDR3: TGTGCCAGTAGTATGGGACAGAGCGTAAACACTGAAGCTTTCTTT. Its translation is CASSMGQSVNTEAFF. The rearrangement links TRBV19 to TRBJ1-1; 7 positions agree with TRBD1. Per germline, CDR1 LNHDA and CDR2 SQIVND (reference sequence). Trimming removed 3 bases from V and 2 bases from J; junction bases left unmatched: 6. There are 15 residues in the CDR3.

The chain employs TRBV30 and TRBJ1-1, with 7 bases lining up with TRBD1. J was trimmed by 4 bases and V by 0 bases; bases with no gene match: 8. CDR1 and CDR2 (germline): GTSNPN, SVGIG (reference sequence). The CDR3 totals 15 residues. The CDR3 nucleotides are TGTGCCTGGAGTGTAGGGGGCGGGATGTCCACTGAAGCTTTCTTT. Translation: CAWSVGGGMSTEAFF.

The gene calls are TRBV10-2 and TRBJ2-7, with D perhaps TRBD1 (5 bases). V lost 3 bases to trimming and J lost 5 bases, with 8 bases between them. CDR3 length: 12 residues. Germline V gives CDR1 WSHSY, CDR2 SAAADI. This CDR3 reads CASSEIQDEQYF. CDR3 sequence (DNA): TGCGCCAGCAGTGAAATACAGGACGAGCAGTACTTC.

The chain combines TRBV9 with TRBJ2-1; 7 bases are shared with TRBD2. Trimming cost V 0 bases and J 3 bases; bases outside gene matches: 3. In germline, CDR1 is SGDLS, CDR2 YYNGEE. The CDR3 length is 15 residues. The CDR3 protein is CASSVVGLGYNEQFF. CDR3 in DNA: TGTGCCAGCAGCGTAGTAGGACTAGGCTACAATGAGCAGTTCTTC.

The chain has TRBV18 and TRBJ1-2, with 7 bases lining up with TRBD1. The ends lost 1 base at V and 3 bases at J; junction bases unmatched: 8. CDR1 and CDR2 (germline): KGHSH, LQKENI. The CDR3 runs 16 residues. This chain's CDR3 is CASSPLGGGTDYGYTF. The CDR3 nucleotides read TGTGCCAGCTCACCACTCGGAGGGGGCACGGACTATGGCTACACCTTC.

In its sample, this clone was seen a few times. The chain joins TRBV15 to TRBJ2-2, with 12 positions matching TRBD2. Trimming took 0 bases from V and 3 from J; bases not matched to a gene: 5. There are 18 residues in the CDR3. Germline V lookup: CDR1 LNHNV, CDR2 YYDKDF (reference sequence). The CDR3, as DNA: TGTGCCACCAGCAGAGAGACTAGCGGGGGTTTCCACACCGGGGAGCTGTTTTTT. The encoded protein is CATSRETSGGFHTGELFF.

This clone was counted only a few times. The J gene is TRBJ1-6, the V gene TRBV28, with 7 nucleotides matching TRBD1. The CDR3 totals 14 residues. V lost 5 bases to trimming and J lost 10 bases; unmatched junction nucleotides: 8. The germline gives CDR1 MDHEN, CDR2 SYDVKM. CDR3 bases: TGTGCCAGCAGTGCCACTGACAGGGTCTCACCCCTCCACTTT. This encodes CASSATDRVSPLHF. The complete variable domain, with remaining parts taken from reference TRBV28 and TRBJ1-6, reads DVKVTQSSRYLVKRTGEKVFLECVQDMDHENMFWYRQDPGLGLRLIYFSYDVKMKEKGDIPEGYSVSREKKERFSLILESASTNQTSMYLCASSATDRVSPLHFGNGTRLTVT.

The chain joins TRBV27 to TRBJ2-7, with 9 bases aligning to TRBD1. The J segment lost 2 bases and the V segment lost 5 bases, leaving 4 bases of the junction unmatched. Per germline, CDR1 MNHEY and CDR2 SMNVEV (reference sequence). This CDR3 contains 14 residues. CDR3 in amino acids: CASSPTGGTYEQYF. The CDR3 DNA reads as TGTGCCAGCAGTCCGACAGGGGGTACCTACGAGCAGTACTTC.

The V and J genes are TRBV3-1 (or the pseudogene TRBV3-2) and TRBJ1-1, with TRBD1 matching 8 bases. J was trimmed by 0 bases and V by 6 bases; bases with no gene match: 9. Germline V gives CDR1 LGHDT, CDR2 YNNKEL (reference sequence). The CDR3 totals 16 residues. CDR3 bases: TGTGCCAGCAGACCCGGACAGGGTTCCATGAACACTGAAGCTTTCTTT. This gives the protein CASRPGQGSMNTEAFF.

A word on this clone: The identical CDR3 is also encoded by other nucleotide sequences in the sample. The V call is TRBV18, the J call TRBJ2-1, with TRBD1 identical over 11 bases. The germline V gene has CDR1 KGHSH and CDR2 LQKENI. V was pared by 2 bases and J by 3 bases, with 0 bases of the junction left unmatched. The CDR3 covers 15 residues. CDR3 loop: CASSPGTGGYNEQFF. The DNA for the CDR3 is TGTGCCAGCTCACCAGGGACAGGGGGCTACAATGAGCAGTTCTTC.

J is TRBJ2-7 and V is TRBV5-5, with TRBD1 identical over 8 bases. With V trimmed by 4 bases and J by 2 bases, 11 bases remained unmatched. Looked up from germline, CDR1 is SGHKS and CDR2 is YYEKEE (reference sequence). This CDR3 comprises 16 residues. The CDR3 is CASSNRTGIIPYEQYF. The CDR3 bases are TGTGCCAGCAGCAATAGGACAGGGATAATCCCCTACGAGCAGTACTTC.

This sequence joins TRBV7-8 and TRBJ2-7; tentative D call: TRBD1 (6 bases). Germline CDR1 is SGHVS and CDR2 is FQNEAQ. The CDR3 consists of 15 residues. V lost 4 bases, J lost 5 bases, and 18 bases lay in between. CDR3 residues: CASSSLQGLKNEQYF. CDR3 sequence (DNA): TGTGCCAGCAGCTCATTACAGGGTTTAAAAAACGAGCAGTACTTC.

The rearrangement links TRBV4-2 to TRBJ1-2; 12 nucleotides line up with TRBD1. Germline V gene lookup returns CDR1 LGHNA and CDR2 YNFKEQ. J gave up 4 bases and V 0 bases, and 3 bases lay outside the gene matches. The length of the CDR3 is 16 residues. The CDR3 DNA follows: TGTGCCAGCAGCCAAGAGGGGACAGGGGGCGTCTATGGCTACACCTTC. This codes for CASSQEGTGGVYGYTF.

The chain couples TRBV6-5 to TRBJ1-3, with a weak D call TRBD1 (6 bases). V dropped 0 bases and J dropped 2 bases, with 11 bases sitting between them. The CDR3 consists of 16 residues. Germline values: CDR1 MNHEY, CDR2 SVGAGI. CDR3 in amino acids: CASSYSHDRTGNTIYF. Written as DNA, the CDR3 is TGTGCCAGCAGTTACTCCCACGACAGGACTGGAAACACCATATATTTT.

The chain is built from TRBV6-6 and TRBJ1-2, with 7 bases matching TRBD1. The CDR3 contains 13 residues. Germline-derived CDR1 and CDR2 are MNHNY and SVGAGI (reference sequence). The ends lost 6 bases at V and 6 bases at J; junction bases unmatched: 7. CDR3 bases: TGTGCCAGCAGGCCTACAGGGGTGGATGGCTACACCTTC. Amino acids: CASRPTGVDGYTF.

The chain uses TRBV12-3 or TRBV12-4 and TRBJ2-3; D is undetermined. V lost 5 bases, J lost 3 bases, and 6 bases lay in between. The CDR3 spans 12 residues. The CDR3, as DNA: TGTGCCAGCAGTCGAACAACAGATACGCAGTATTTT. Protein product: CASSRTTDTQYF.

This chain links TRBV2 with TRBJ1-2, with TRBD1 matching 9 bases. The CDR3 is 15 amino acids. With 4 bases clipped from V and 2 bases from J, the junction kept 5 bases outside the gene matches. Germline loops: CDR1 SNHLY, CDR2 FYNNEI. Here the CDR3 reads CASSVRQGENYGYTF. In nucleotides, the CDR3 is TGTGCCAGCAGTGTCCGACAGGGGGAAAACTATGGCTACACCTTC.

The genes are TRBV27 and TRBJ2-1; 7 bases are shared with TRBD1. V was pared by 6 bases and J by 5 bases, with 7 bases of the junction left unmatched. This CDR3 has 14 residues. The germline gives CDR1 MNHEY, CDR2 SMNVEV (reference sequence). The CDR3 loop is CASRRQGYDNEQFF. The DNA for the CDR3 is TGTGCCAGCAGGAGACAGGGTTACGACAATGAGCAGTTCTTC.

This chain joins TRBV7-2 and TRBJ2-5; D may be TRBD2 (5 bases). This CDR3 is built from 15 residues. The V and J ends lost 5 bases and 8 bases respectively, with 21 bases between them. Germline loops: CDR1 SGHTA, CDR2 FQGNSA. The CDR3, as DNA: TGTGCCAGCAGCCCCGGGGTGCGACTTTCTGGAACCCAGTACTTC. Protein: CASSPGVRLSGTQYF.

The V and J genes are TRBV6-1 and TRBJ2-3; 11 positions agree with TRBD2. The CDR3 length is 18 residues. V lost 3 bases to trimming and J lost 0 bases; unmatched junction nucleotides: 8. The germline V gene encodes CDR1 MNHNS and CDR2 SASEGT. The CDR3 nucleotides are TGTGCCAGCAGTGATGTAGGACTAGCGGGTTCTAGCACAGATACGCAGTATTTT. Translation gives CASSDVGLAGSSTDTQYF.

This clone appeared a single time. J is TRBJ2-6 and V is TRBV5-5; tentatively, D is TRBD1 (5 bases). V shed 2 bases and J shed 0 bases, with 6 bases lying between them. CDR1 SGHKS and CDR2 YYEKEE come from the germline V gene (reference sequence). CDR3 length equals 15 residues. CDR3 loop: CASSFQGSGANVLTF. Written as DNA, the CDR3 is TGTGCCAGCAGCTTTCAGGGCTCTGGGGCCAACGTCCTGACTTTC.

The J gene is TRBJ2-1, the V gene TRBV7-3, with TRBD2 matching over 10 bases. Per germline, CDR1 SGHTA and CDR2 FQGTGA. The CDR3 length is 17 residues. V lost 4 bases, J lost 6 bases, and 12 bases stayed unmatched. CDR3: CASSSRASGGSINEQFF. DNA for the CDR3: TGTGCCAGCAGCTCGAGGGCTAGCGGGGGATCAATCAATGAGCAGTTCTTC.

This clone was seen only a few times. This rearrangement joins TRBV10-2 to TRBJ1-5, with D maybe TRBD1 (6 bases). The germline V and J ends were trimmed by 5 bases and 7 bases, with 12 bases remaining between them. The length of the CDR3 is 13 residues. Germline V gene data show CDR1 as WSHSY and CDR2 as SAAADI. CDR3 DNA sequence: TGCGCCAGCAGTCAACAGGGATGGCAGCCCCAGCATTTT. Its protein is CASSQQGWQPQHF.